This paragraph covers one T cell receptor beta chain sequence. The antigen remains unidentified. This sample stems from a study of blood T cells in healthy people across ages. Total RNA, at least 6 micrograms per sample, came from PBMCs. Findings of the study overall: As naive T cell percentage varied, TCR beta diversity correlated strongly with it.

A second PCR, run for roughly 7 to 12 cycles, used a sample-barcoded 5' primer plus a J-beta primer mix. TCRdb reprocessed the 5' RACE reads with MiXCR, giving one entry per CDR3 protein. The table has 950,000 to 1,200,000 distinct CDR3 sequences, around two fifths seen once. This CDR3 region has 14 residues. The V end was cut by 5 bases, the J end by 5 bases, with 15 bases between. The TCR sequence derives from a man aged 18-30 years in good health. Sequenced sample: blood. The J gene is TRBJ1-1, the V gene TRBV12-3 or TRBV12-4; the D gene is possibly TRBD1 (6 bases). The CDR3 region is CASSHRERGTEAFF. As DNA, the CDR3 is TGTGCCAGCAGTCACAGGGAAAGGGGAACTGAAGCTTTCTTT.